Listed below are T cell receptor beta chains from one sample, sequenced in a study of T-cell reconstitution after alpha-beta-depleted transplantation in children. TCRdb reprocessed the PCR reads via MiXCR and lists one record per CDR3 protein. The table records 250,000 to 350,000 distinct CDR3 sequences, 9.9% of them present only once. The sample was PBMCs from the stem cell graft donor, taken from the stem cell graft. These TCRs come from a human donor who donated a stem cell graft to a child with SCID. Each CDR3 is given with its conserved first and last residue. The D gene is left open where the match is weak. Some rows mark clone size as missing; the rest say once, few, many or name a class of expanded clone.

DNA: TGCAGTGCGGTGGTAACAGATACGCAGTATTTT
CDR3: CSAVVTDTQYF
D: .
J: TRBJ2-3
V: TRBV20-1
size: few

DNA: TGTGCCAGCAGCCACATGACTAGCCAACAAGAGACCCAGTACTTC
CDR3: CASSHMTSQQETQYF
D: TRBD2
J: TRBJ2-5
V: TRBV12-3/TRBV12-4
size: .

DNA: TGCAGCGTTGACCAATTTAACACTGAAGCTTTCTTT
CDR3: CSVDQFNTEAFF
D: .
J: TRBJ1-1
V: TRBV29-1
size: few

DNA: TGTGCCAGCAGTTCTCCGGACACCCAAGAGACCCAGTACTTC
CDR3: CASSSPDTQETQYF
D: .
J: TRBJ2-5
V: TRBV7-8
size: few

DNA: TGCAGTGCTCACGGACAGGGGGCTGATAATTCACCCCTCCACTTT
CDR3: CSAHGQGADNSPLHF
D: TRBD1
J: TRBJ1-6
V: TRBV20-1
size: many

DNA: TGCAGCGTGGGACTATCGGATACGCAGTATTTT
CDR3: CSVGLSDTQYF
D: TRBD2
J: TRBJ2-3
V: TRBV29-1
size: .

DNA: TGCGCCAGCAGCTTGGTGGTGAGCTCCTACGAGCAGTACTTC
CDR3: CASSLVVSSYEQYF
D: .
J: TRBJ2-7
V: TRBV5-1
size: few

DNA: TGCAGCGTTGAGTATATCGGGGCCGGAGGCGGCCAGCATTTT
CDR3: CSVEYIGAGGGQHF
D: .
J: TRBJ1-5
V: TRBV29-1
size: .

DNA: TGTGCCACCAGTGATTCCTTGACAGGGTCCACCGGGGAGCTGTTTTTT
CDR3: CATSDSLTGSTGELFF
D: TRBD1
J: TRBJ2-2
V: TRBV24-1
size: .

DNA: TGTGCCAGCAGTTTTTCGTGGGGGACCACTGAAGCTTTCTTT
CDR3: CASSFSWGTTEAFF
D: .
J: TRBJ1-1
V: TRBV12-3/TRBV12-4
size: .

DNA: TGTGCCAGCGATCCGGGGACGGAAGAGACCCAGTACTTC
CDR3: CASDPGTEETQYF
D: .
J: TRBJ2-5
V: TRBV3-1
size: .

DNA: TGTGCCAGCAGTTTGAGGCCAACTTCACCCCTCCACTTT
CDR3: CASSLRPTSPLHF
D: .
J: TRBJ1-6
V: TRBV12-3/TRBV12-4
size: few

DNA: TGTGCCAGCAGCTTTTTGGCGGGGGATATCTACAATGAGCAGTTCTTC
CDR3: CASSFLAGDIYNEQFF
D: TRBD2
J: TRBJ2-1
V: TRBV7-9
size: few

DNA: TGTGCCAGCAGTTATAGGCCGGAGGGCAATCAGCCCCAGCATTTT
CDR3: CASSYRPEGNQPQHF
D: .
J: TRBJ1-5
V: TRBV6-5
size: .

DNA: TGTGCCAGCAGCCAAGAAGCGGGGCGAGTCACCGGGGAGCTGTTTTTT
CDR3: CASSQEAGRVTGELFF
D: TRBD2
J: TRBJ2-2
V: TRBV3-1
size: .

DNA: TGTGCCAGCAGGACGGGGGGCACGAATTCACCCCTCCACTTT
CDR3: CASRTGGTNSPLHF
D: .
J: TRBJ1-6
V: TRBV6-1
size: few

DNA: TGTGCCAGCAACTCTCGGGGCGTTGGGAACACTGAAGCTTTCTTT
CDR3: CASNSRGVGNTEAFF
D: .
J: TRBJ1-1
V: TRBV13
size: .

DNA: TGCGCCAGCAGCCCGGCGGGTTCAGCAGATACGCAGTATTTT
CDR3: CASSPAGSADTQYF
D: .
J: TRBJ2-3
V: TRBV5-1
size: .

DNA: TGTGCCAGCAGCGAGACACTGCCTATGTTGAACACTGAAGCTTTCTTT
CDR3: CASSETLPMLNTEAFF
D: .
J: TRBJ1-1
V: TRBV2
size: many

DNA: TGCGCCAGCAGCTTGGTCGGATCAGACTACGAGCAGTACTTC
CDR3: CASSLVGSDYEQYF
D: .
J: TRBJ2-7
V: TRBV5-1
size: many

DNA: TGCGCCAGCAGCTTAAGGGGAAACACCATATATTTT
CDR3: CASSLRGNTIYF
D: .
J: TRBJ1-3
V: TRBV5-1
size: many

DNA: TGTGCCAGCAGCTCCGAGGCGGGGGGGCCGACAGATACGCAGTATTTT
CDR3: CASSSEAGGPTDTQYF
D: TRBD2
J: TRBJ2-3
V: TRBV11-2
size: .

DNA: TGTGCCAGCTCACCAAAAGGGGACAGGGCTGTTCCAGATACGCAGTATTTT
CDR3: CASSPKGDRAVPDTQYF
D: TRBD1
J: TRBJ2-3
V: TRBV18
size: .

DNA: TGTGCCAGCAGCCAGCCTACAGGGGGAGCTGAAGCTTTCTTT
CDR3: CASSQPTGGAEAFF
D: TRBD1
J: TRBJ1-1
V: TRBV3-1
size: few

DNA: TGTGCCAGCAGCTTAGCGTATAGGACAGGGCCCCACGAGCAGTACTTC
CDR3: CASSLAYRTGPHEQYF
D: TRBD1
J: TRBJ2-7
V: TRBV7-8
size: few

DNA: TGTGCCAGCAGCTTCTTTGGTTCCCAAGAGACCCAGTACTTC
CDR3: CASSFFGSQETQYF
D: .
J: TRBJ2-5
V: TRBV11-2
size: many

DNA: TGCAGTGCTAATCAGGGAGTTGGCTCTGGGGCCAACGTCCTGACTTTC
CDR3: CSANQGVGSGANVLTF
D: .
J: TRBJ2-6
V: TRBV20-1
size: few

DNA: TGCGCCAGCAGCCCGACCCTAGGGAACACCGGGGAGCTGTTTTTT
CDR3: CASSPTLGNTGELFF
D: .
J: TRBJ2-2
V: TRBV5-1
size: few

DNA: TGTGCCAGCAGCCTCCAGGGGGCTGGAGGAAACACCATATATTTT
CDR3: CASSLQGAGGNTIYF
D: TRBD1
J: TRBJ1-3
V: TRBV7-8
size: .

DNA: TGTGCCAGCAGCCTTACACGACCTAGCACAGATACGCAGTATTTT
CDR3: CASSLTRPSTDTQYF
D: .
J: TRBJ2-3
V: TRBV6-5
size: .

DNA: TGCGCCAGCAGCCTAAGACAGGGGGAATACGAGCAGTACTTC
CDR3: CASSLRQGEYEQYF
D: TRBD1
J: TRBJ2-7
V: TRBV4-1
size: few

DNA: TGTGCCAGCAGCCAAGATCTGGCGGGGTATACGCAGTATTTT
CDR3: CASSQDLAGYTQYF
D: .
J: TRBJ2-3
V: TRBV14
size: many

DNA: TGCGCCAGCAGCTTGTTTGGGGGGGAGCATCAGCCCCAGCATTTT
CDR3: CASSLFGGEHQPQHF
D: .
J: TRBJ1-5
V: TRBV5-1
size: few

DNA: TGCAGTGCTAGAAGGAGGACAGGGGTGTTGAATGAGCAGTTCTTC
CDR3: CSARRRTGVLNEQFF
D: TRBD1
J: TRBJ2-1
V: TRBV20-1
size: many

DNA: TGTGCCAGCAGCTTGGTAGCGGGGGGTCTCTCCTACGAGCAGTACTTC
CDR3: CASSLVAGGLSYEQYF
D: TRBD2
J: TRBJ2-7
V: TRBV5-6
size: .

DNA: TGTGCCAGCAGGTCGGGGTACTCAGGTATCGAGCAGTACTTC
CDR3: CASRSGYSGIEQYF
D: .
J: TRBJ2-7
V: TRBV12-3/TRBV12-4
size: few

DNA: TGTGCCAGCAGCTTGGGGGCCAGTGGCGGCAATCAGCCCCAGCATTTT
CDR3: CASSLGASGGNQPQHF
D: .
J: TRBJ1-5
V: TRBV5-6
size: .